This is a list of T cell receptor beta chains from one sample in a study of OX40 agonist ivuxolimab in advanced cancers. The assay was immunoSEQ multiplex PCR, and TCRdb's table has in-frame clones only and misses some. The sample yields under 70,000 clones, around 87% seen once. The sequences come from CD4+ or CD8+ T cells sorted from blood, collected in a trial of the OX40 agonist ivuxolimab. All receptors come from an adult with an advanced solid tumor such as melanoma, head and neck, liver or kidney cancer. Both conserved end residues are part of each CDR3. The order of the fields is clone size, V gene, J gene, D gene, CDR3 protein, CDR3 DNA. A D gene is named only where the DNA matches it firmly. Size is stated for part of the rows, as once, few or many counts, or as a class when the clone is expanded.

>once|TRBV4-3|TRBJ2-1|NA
CASSQEWEFSYNEQFF
TGCGCCAGCAGCCAAGAGTGGGAGTTCTCCTACAATGAGCAGTTCTTC
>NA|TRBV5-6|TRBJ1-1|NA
CASSTTLNTEAFF
TGTGCCAGCAGCACCACCTTGAACACTGAAGCTTTCTTT
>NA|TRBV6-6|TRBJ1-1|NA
CASSYTDTEAFF
TGTGCCAGCAGCTATACAGACACTGAAGCTTTCTTT
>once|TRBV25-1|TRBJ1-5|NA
CASSGPVSNQPQHF
TGTGCCTCTAGCGGCCCAGTGAGCAATCAGCCCCAGCATTTT
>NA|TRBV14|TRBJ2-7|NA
CASSSSGGPYEQYF
TGTGCCAGCAGCTCTAGTGGGGGCCCCTACGAGCAGTACTTC
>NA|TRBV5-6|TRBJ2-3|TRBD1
CASSPIDREDTQYF
TGTGCCAGCAGCCCAATTGACAGGGAAGATACGCAGTATTTT
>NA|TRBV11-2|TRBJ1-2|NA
CASTPVTNYGYTF
TGTGCCAGCACCCCGGTGACTAACTATGGCTACACCTTC
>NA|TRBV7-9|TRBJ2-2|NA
CASSRPTFRPGELFF
TGTGCCAGCAGCCGGCCGACTTTTCGGCCCGGGGAGCTGTTTTTT
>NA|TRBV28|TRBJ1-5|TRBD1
CASSATVGQRFTYSNQPQHF
TGTGCCAGCAGTGCGACTGTGGGACAGCGCTTCACCTATAGCAATCAGCCCCAGCATTTT
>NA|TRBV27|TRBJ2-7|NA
CASSPLNPREQYF
TGTGCCAGCAGTCCCTTAAACCCGCGGGAGCAGTACTTC
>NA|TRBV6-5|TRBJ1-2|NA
CASSSGDISYGYTF
TGTGCCAGCAGTTCCGGGGATATCTCCTATGGCTACACCTTC
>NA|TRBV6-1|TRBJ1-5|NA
CASSEGSSNQPQHF
TGTGCCAGCAGTGAGGGCTCGAGCAATCAGCCCCAGCATTTT
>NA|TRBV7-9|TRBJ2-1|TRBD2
CASSFPGGAGDEQFF
TGTGCCAGCAGCTTCCCCGGGGGGGCCGGGGATGAGCAGTTCTTC
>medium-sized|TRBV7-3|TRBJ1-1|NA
CASSLGILGTEAFF
TGTGCCAGCAGCTTAGGGATTCTGGGGACTGAAGCTTTCTTT
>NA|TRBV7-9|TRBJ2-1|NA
CASSPDTYNEQFF
TGTGCCAGCAGCCCGGACACTTACAATGAGCAGTTCTTC
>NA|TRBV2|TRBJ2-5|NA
CASSDLGWVETQYF
TGTGCCAGCAGTGATTTGGGTTGGGTAGAGACCCAGTACTTC
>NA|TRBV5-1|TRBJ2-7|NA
CASNSEPGYEQYF
TGCGCCAGCAACTCCGAACCGGGGTACGAGCAGTACTTC
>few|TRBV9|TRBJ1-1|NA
CASSVRAGGTEAFF
TGTGCCAGCAGCGTACGGGCGGGAGGCACTGAAGCTTTCTTT
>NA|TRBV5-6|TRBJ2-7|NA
CASSLRVKGITYEQYF
TGTGCCAGCAGCTTGAGAGTAAAGGGAATCACCTACGAGCAGTACTTC
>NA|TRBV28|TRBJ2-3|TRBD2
CASSRESTSGGLLSDWDTQYF
TGTGCCAGCAGTCGAGAATCGACTAGCGGGGGGCTTCTATCAGACTGGGATACGCAGTATTTT
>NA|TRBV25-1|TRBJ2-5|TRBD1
CASERQGETQYF
TGTGCCAGCGAAAGACAGGGCGAGACCCAGTACTTC
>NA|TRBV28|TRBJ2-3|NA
CASSLRQTTDTQYF
TGTGCCAGCAGTTTGAGACAGACCACAGATACGCAGTATTTT